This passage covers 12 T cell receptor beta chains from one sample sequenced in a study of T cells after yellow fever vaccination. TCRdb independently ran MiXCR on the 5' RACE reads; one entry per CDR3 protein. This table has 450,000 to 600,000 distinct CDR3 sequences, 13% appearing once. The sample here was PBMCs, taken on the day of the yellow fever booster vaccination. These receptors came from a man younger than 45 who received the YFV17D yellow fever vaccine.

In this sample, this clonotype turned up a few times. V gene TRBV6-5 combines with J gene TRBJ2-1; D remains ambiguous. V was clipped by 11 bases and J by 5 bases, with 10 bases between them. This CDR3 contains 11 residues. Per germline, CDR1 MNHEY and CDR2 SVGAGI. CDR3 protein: CAPQLDNEQFF. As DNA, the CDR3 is TGTGCCCCCCAGCTCGACAATGAGCAGTTCTTC.

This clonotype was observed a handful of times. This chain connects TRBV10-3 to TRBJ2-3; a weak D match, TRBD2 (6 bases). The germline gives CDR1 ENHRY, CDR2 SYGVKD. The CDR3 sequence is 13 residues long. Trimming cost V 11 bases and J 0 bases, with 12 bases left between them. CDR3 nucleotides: TGTGCCGCCCGAGCGGGTAGCACAGATACGCAGTATTTT. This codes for CAARAGSTDTQYF.

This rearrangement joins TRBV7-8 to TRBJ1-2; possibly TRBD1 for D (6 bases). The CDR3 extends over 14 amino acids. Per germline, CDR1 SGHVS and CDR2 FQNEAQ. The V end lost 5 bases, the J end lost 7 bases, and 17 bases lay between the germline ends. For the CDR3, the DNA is TGTGCCAGCAGCCCAAGGCAGGGGACGGGTGGCTACACCTTC. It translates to CASSPRQGTGGYTF.

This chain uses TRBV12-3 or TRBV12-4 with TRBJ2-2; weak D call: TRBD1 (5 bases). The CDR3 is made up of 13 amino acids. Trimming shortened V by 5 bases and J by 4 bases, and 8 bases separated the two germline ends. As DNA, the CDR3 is TGTGCCAGCAGTACCGACAGCACCGGGGAGCTGTTTTTT. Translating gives CASSTDSTGELFF.

CDR3 protein: CASSLAVGLAGDEQFF. CDR3 DNA sequence: TGCGCCAGCAGCTTGGCCGTGGGACTAGCGGGAGATGAGCAGTTCTTC. The chain combines TRBV5-1 with TRBJ2-1; 14 bases fit TRBD2. Trimming cost V 0 bases and J 8 bases; bases outside gene matches: 4. This CDR3 spans 16 amino acids. Germline values: CDR1 SGHRS, CDR2 YFSETQ.

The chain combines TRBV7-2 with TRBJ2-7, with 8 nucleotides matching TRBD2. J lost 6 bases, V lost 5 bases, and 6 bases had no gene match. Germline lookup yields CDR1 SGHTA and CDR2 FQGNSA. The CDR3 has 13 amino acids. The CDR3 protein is CASSTREASEQYF. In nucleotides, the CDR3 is TGTGCCAGCAGCACGCGGGAGGCGAGCGAGCAGTACTTC.

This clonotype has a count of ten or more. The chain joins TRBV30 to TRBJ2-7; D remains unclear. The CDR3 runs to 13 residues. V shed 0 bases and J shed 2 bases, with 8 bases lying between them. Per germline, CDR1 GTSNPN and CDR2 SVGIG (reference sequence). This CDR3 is CAWSVLGPYEQYF. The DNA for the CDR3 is TGTGCCTGGAGTGTACTGGGTCCCTACGAGCAGTACTTC.

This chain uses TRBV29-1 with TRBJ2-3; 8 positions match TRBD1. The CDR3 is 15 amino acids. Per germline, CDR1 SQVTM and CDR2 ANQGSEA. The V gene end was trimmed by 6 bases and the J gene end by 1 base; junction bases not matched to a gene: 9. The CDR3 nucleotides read TGCAGCGTGAGGACAGGGATGGTCGGCACAGATACGCAGTATTTT. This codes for CSVRTGMVGTDTQYF.

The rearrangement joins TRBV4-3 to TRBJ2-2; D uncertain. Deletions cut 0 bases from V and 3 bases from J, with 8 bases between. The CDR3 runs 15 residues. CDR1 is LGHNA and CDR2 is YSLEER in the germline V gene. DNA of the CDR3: TGCGCCAGCAGCCAAGAAACTGGATACACCGGGGAGCTGTTTTTT. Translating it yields CASSQETGYTGELFF.

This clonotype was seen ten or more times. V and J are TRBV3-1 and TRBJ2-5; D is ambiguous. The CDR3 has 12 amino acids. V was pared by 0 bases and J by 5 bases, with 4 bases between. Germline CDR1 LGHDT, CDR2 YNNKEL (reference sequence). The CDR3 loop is CASSQDLETQYF. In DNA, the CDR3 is TGTGCCAGCAGCCAAGATCTTGAGACCCAGTACTTC.

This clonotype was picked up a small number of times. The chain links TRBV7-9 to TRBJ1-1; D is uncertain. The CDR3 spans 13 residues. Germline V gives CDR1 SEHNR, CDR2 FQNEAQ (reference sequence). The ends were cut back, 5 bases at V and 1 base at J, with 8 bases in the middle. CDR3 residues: CASSGQANTEAFF. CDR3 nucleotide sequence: TGTGCCAGCAGCGGCCAGGCGAACACTGAAGCTTTCTTT.

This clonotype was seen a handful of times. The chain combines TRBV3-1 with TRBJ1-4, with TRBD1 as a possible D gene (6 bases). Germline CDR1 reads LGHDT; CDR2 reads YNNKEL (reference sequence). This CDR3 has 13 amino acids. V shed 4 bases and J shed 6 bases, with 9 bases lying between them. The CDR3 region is CASSLGTYEKLFF. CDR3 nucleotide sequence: TGTGCCAGCAGCCTTGGGACATATGAAAAACTGTTTTTT.